Detailed here is one T cell receptor (beta chain). Its antigen is not known. This entry belongs to a study of identical twins. Whole-study results and caveats: Weaker excess twin sharing was observed in beta out-of-frame sequences. Twin-shared out-of-frame alpha sequences showed excess low generation probability. Fewer insertions characterized abundant cord blood beta clonotypes, whereas memory repertoires showed none. Invariant T cells like MAIT and iNKT could partly confound the zero-insertion analyses.

TCRdb ran MiXCR on the 5' RACE reads and lists one entry per CDR3 protein. This repertoire shows 250,000 to 300,000 distinct CDR3 sequences, more than 8% found once; its top ten account for around 7.1%. This CDR3 is built from 14 residues. J was trimmed by 4 bases and V by 6 bases; bases with no gene match: 5. Looked up from germline, CDR1 is MNHEY and CDR2 is SMNVEV (reference sequence). These records were also assigned to another study, of yellow fever vaccine responses in identical twins.

The specimen sequenced was CD8+ T cells sorted from blood. This sequence originates from a woman between 18 and 29 years old in good health. The rearrangement links TRBV27 to TRBJ1-4, with TRBD1 identical over 7 bases. CDR3: CASSRGQLNEKLFF. CDR3 sequence (DNA): TGTGCCAGCAGCCGGGGACAGCTTAATGAAAAACTGTTTTTT.